This T cell receptor (beta chain) appears in the sequencing data of a study of blood T cell repertoires in COVID-19. Trimming pared 1 base from V and 0 bases from J, leaving 16 bases between. Germline assignment: CDR1 SGHDT and CDR2 YYEEEE. This CDR3 is 17 amino acids long. This clone has just a few counts. TCRdb's table, derived via immunoSEQ multiplex PCR, lists solely in-frame clones and lacks some. Of some 64,000 clones listed, around four fifths are singletons. The rearrangement joins TRBV5-6 to TRBJ1-1, with D possibly being TRBD1 (5 bases). The source is a woman aged 80 or older with active or convalescent COVID-19. The sequencing input was peripheral blood. This chain's CDR3 is CASSLILEGALNTEAFF. Written as DNA, the CDR3 is TGTGCCAGCAGCTTGATCTTAGAAGGGGCCTTGAACACTGAAGCTTTCTTT.